Listed below are T cell receptor beta chains from one sample, sequenced in a study of early T cells in non-severe SARS-CoV-2 infection. TCRdb reprocessed the 5' RACE reads via MiXCR and lists one record per CDR3 protein. The sample lists about 27,000 distinct CDR3 sequences; 4% to 5% were seen once. Source material: whole blood. The receptors shown here come from an adult who was a healthcare worker with PCR-confirmed SARS-CoV-2 infection or an uninfected control (not recorded which). CDR3s include the opening cysteine and the closing phenylalanine or tryptophan. D genes are given only for firm matches. Some rows have no size entry. The others give once, few or many, or a class for an expanded clone.

j_gene: TRBJ1-5; abundance: many; d_gene: .; v_gene: TRBV5-6; CDR3aa: CASSLFEGPRQPQHF; CDR3nt: TGTGCCAGCAGCTTGTTCGAGGGCCCCCGTCAGCCCCAGCATTTT
j_gene: TRBJ2-7; abundance: .; d_gene: .; v_gene: TRBV4-2; CDR3aa: CASSQEASGSYEQYF; CDR3nt: TGTGCCAGCAGCCAAGAAGCCAGCGGTTCCTACGAGCAGTACTTC
j_gene: TRBJ2-1; abundance: medium-sized; d_gene: TRBD2; v_gene: TRBV29-1; CDR3aa: CSVDTASGSSYNEQFF; CDR3nt: TGCAGCGTTGATACGGCTAGCGGGAGCTCCTACAATGAGCAGTTCTTC
j_gene: TRBJ2-3; abundance: many; d_gene: .; v_gene: TRBV7-8; CDR3aa: CASSFFPSTDTQYF; CDR3nt: TGTGCCAGCAGCTTCTTTCCTAGCACAGATACGCAGTATTTT
j_gene: TRBJ1-2; abundance: many; d_gene: .; v_gene: TRBV14; CDR3aa: CASSQVGNGYTF; CDR3nt: TGTGCCAGCAGCCAAGTTGGTAATGGCTACACCTTC
j_gene: TRBJ2-2; abundance: .; d_gene: .; v_gene: TRBV7-3; CDR3aa: CASSLQSANTGELFF; CDR3nt: TGTGCCAGCAGCTTACAATCAGCGAACACCGGGGAGCTGTTTTTT
j_gene: TRBJ2-1; abundance: many; d_gene: .; v_gene: TRBV11-1; CDR3aa: CASSLTRGGTYNEQFF; CDR3nt: TGTGCCAGCAGTTTGACCCGAGGCGGTACCTACAATGAGCAGTTCTTC
j_gene: TRBJ1-5; abundance: many; d_gene: .; v_gene: TRBV6-1; CDR3aa: CASSEPGPRREPQHF; CDR3nt: TGTGCCAGCAGTGAACCGGGTCCGAGGAGGGAGCCCCAGCATTTT
j_gene: TRBJ2-5; abundance: many; d_gene: .; v_gene: TRBV11-3; CDR3aa: CASSFRYQETQYF; CDR3nt: TGTGCCAGCAGCTTTAGGTACCAAGAGACCCAGTACTTC
j_gene: TRBJ2-1; abundance: many; d_gene: .; v_gene: TRBV18; CDR3aa: CASSPPSLISYNEQFF; CDR3nt: TGTGCCAGCTCACCACCTAGCCTCATCTCCTACAATGAGCAGTTCTTC
j_gene: TRBJ2-3; abundance: many; d_gene: .; v_gene: TRBV29-1; CDR3aa: CSARLEDTQYF; CDR3nt: TGCAGCGCCAGACTTGAAGATACGCAGTATTTT
j_gene: TRBJ2-1; abundance: many; d_gene: TRBD1; v_gene: TRBV7-6; CDR3aa: CASSLFRTGYAEQFF; CDR3nt: TGTGCCAGCAGCTTATTCCGGACAGGGTATGCTGAGCAGTTCTTC
j_gene: TRBJ1-1; abundance: few; d_gene: .; v_gene: TRBV20-1; CDR3aa: CSASWTRGANTEAFF; CDR3nt: TGCAGTGCTAGCTGGACCCGGGGGGCGAACACTGAAGCTTTCTTT
j_gene: TRBJ2-1; abundance: many; d_gene: .; v_gene: TRBV5-1; CDR3aa: CASSLEGQTYNEQFF; CDR3nt: TGCGCCAGCAGCTTGGAAGGACAGACCTACAATGAGCAGTTCTTC
j_gene: TRBJ2-7; abundance: few; d_gene: .; v_gene: TRBV30; CDR3aa: CAWSRRKTFYEQYF; CDR3nt: TGTGCCTGGAGTAGGCGGAAAACCTTTTACGAGCAGTACTTC
j_gene: TRBJ2-7; abundance: many; d_gene: TRBD1; v_gene: TRBV7-2; CDR3aa: CASSFDRDEQYF; CDR3nt: TGTGCCAGCAGCTTTGACAGGGACGAGCAGTACTTC
j_gene: TRBJ1-2; abundance: few; d_gene: TRBD1; v_gene: TRBV18; CDR3aa: CASSAGTGSYGYTF; CDR3nt: TGTGCCAGCTCTGCCGGGACAGGGTCCTATGGCTACACCTTC
j_gene: TRBJ1-3; abundance: many; d_gene: .; v_gene: TRBV6-6; CDR3aa: CASSIQEPGRRITIYF; CDR3nt: TGTGCCAGCAGTATCCAAGAACCGGGACGGCGGATCACCATATATTTT
j_gene: TRBJ2-2; abundance: many; d_gene: TRBD1; v_gene: TRBV7-3; CDR3aa: CASSPNPGTGGFTGELFF; CDR3nt: TGTGCCAGCAGCCCAAACCCCGGGACAGGGGGTTTCACCGGGGAGCTGTTTTTT
j_gene: TRBJ1-4; abundance: many; d_gene: .; v_gene: TRBV7-6; CDR3aa: CASSLGDEGEKLFF; CDR3nt: TGTGCCAGCAGTCTTGGGGACGAGGGTGAAAAACTGTTTTTT
j_gene: TRBJ2-1; abundance: .; d_gene: .; v_gene: TRBV5-1; CDR3aa: CASSPNRDNEQFF; CDR3nt: TGCGCCAGCAGCCCCAACCGCGACAATGAGCAGTTCTTC
j_gene: TRBJ2-3; abundance: many; d_gene: .; v_gene: TRBV11-2; CDR3aa: CASSLGPDTQYF; CDR3nt: TGTGCCAGCAGCTTAGGTCCTGATACGCAGTATTTT
j_gene: TRBJ2-3; abundance: .; d_gene: .; v_gene: TRBV27; CDR3aa: CASSLSHSATDTQYF; CDR3nt: TGTGCCAGCAGTTTAAGCCACTCCGCCACAGATACGCAGTATTTT
j_gene: TRBJ2-4; abundance: .; d_gene: TRBD2; v_gene: TRBV13; CDR3aa: CASSLSLETSGAKNIQYF; CDR3nt: TGTGCCAGCAGCTTATCCCTGGAGACTAGCGGAGCCAAAAACATTCAGTACTTC
j_gene: TRBJ2-3; abundance: few; d_gene: TRBD2; v_gene: TRBV5-1; CDR3aa: CASSLKLAGADTQYF; CDR3nt: TGCGCCAGCAGCTTAAAACTAGCGGGAGCAGATACGCAGTATTTT
j_gene: TRBJ2-3; abundance: many; d_gene: .; v_gene: TRBV14; CDR3aa: CASSQDLGSTDTQYF; CDR3nt: TGTGCCAGCAGCCAAGACTTGGGCAGCACAGATACGCAGTATTTT
j_gene: TRBJ2-5; abundance: many; d_gene: .; v_gene: TRBV7-3; CDR3aa: CASSSGTQETQYF; CDR3nt: TGTGCCAGCAGCTCCGGGACACAAGAGACCCAGTACTTC
j_gene: TRBJ2-1; abundance: many; d_gene: .; v_gene: TRBV20-1; CDR3aa: CSATEAYNEQFF; CDR3nt: TGCAGTGCTACGGAAGCCTACAATGAGCAGTTCTTC
j_gene: TRBJ1-6; abundance: many; d_gene: .; v_gene: TRBV6-1; CDR3aa: CASSSGQLPSLHF; CDR3nt: TGTGCCAGCAGTTCCGGACAGCTCCCGTCCCTCCACTTT
j_gene: TRBJ2-2; abundance: .; d_gene: .; v_gene: TRBV20-1; CDR3aa: CSARDSRLSLTGELFF; CDR3nt: TGCAGTGCTAGAGACTCTCGACTTAGTCTTACCGGGGAGCTGTTTTTT
j_gene: TRBJ1-2; abundance: many; d_gene: .; v_gene: TRBV18; CDR3aa: CASSPDGGTGYTF; CDR3nt: TGTGCCAGCTCACCGGACGGAGGCACTGGCTACACCTTC
j_gene: TRBJ1-2; abundance: many; d_gene: TRBD1; v_gene: TRBV19; CDR3aa: CASNQGAKSYTF; CDR3nt: TGTGCCAGTAACCAGGGGGCGAAGAGCTACACCTTC
j_gene: TRBJ1-5; abundance: many; d_gene: .; v_gene: TRBV15; CDR3aa: CATPDGTLSNQPQHF; CDR3nt: TGTGCCACCCCAGACGGGACACTTAGCAATCAGCCCCAGCATTTT
j_gene: TRBJ1-2; abundance: many; d_gene: .; v_gene: TRBV7-9; CDR3aa: CASSSHIYGYTF; CDR3nt: TGTGCCAGCAGCTCCCATATCTATGGCTACACCTTC
j_gene: TRBJ2-7; abundance: .; d_gene: .; v_gene: TRBV19; CDR3aa: CASSATSFYEQYF; CDR3nt: TGTGCCAGTAGTGCGACAAGTTTCTACGAGCAGTACTTC
j_gene: TRBJ2-2; abundance: medium-sized; d_gene: TRBD1; v_gene: TRBV11-2; CDR3aa: CASSRDRVRELFF; CDR3nt: TGTGCCAGCAGCAGGGACAGGGTCCGGGAGCTGTTTTTT
j_gene: TRBJ2-1; abundance: many; d_gene: .; v_gene: TRBV7-2; CDR3aa: CASSLFGGTAGDEQFF; CDR3nt: TGTGCCAGCAGCTTATTCGGCGGGACGGCCGGGGATGAGCAGTTCTTC